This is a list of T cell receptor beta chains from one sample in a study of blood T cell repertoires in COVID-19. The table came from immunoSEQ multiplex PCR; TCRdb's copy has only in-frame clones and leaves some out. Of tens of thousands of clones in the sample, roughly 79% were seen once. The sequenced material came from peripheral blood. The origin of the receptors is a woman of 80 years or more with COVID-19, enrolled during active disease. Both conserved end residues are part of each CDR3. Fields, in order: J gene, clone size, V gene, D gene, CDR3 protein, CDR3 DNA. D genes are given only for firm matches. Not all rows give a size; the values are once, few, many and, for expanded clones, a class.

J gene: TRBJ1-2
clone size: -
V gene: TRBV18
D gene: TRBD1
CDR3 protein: CASSPSSTGRGGYTF
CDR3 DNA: TGTGCCAGCTCACCATCATCGACAGGGCGAGGTGGCTACACCTTC

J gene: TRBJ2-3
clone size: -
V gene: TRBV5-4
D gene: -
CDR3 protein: CASSLTSLWSDTQYF
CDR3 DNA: TGTGCCAGCAGCTTAACGAGTCTGTGGAGCGATACGCAGTATTTT

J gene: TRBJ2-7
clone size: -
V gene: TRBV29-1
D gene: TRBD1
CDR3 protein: CSYNRGSSYEQYF
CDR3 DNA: TGCAGTTATAACAGGGGAAGCTCCTACGAGCAGTACTTC

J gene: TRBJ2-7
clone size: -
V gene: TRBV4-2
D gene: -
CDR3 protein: CASSQELAAVLYEQYF
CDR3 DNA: TGTGCCAGCAGCCAAGAATTAGCGGCAGTCCTCTACGAGCAGTACTTC

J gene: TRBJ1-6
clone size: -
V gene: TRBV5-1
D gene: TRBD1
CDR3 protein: CASSLQGAASPLHF
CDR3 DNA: TGCGCCAGCAGCTTGCAGGGGGCTGCGTCACCCCTCCACTTT

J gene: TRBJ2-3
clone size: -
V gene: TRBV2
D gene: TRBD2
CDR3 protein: CASRLAVPDTQYF
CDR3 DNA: TGTGCCAGCAGGCTAGCGGTTCCAGATACGCAGTATTTT

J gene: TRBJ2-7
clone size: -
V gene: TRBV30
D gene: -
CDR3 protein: CAWSVGSGYEQYF
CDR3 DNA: TGTGCCTGGAGTGTGGGGAGCGGCTACGAGCAGTACTTC

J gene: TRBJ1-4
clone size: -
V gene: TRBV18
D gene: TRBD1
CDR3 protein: CASSPRQGPGEKLFF
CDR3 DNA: TGTGCCAGCTCACCTCGACAGGGGCCCGGTGAAAAACTGTTTTTT

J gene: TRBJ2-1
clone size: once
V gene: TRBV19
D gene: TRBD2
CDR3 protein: CASSIGAGAGYNEQFF
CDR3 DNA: TGTGCCAGTAGTATTGGAGCGGGAGCAGGCTACAATGAGCAGTTCTTC

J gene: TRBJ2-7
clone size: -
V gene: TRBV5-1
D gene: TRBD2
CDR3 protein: CASSLLAGAGEQYF
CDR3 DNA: TGCGCCAGCAGCCTCTTAGCGGGAGCTGGCGAGCAGTACTTC

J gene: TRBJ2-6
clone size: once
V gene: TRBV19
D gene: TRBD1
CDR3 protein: CAIRGTGSGANVLTF
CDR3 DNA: TGTGCCATCAGAGGGACAGGGTCTGGGGCCAACGTCCTGACTTTC

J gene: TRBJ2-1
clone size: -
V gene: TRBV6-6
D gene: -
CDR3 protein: CASSPLGRASSYNEQFF
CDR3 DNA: TGTGCCAGCAGTCCTTTGGGCAGGGCAAGCTCCTACAATGAGCAGTTCTTC

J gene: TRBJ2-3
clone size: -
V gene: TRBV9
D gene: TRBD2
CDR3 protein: CASAEREVGYTQYF
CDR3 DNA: TGTGCCAGCGCGGAGCGGGAGGTAGGATATACGCAGTATTTT

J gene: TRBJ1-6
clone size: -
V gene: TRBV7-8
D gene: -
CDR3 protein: CASRPQGLNSPLHF
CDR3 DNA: TGTGCCAGCCGACCGCAGGGGTTAAATTCACCCCTCCACTTT

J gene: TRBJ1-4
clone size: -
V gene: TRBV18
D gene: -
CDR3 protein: CASSPPSQGQKLFF
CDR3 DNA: TGTGCCAGCTCACCACCCTCCCAGGGGCAAAAACTGTTTTTT

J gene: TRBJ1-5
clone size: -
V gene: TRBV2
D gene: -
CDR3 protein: CASGGPVGNQPQHF
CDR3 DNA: TGTGCCAGCGGGGGCCCTGTAGGCAATCAGCCCCAGCATTTT

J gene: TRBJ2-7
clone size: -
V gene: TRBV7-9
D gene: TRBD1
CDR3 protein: CASSFGTGAVYEQYF
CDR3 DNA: TGTGCCAGCAGCTTCGGAACAGGGGCGGTCTACGAGCAGTACTTC

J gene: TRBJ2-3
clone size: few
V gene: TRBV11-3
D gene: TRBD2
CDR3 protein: CASSSSSGTSSTDTQYF
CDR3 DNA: TGTGCCAGCAGCTCATCCTCCGGGACTAGCAGCACAGATACGCAGTATTTT

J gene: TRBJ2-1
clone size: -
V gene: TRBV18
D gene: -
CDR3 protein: CASSPPGKGLHNEQFF
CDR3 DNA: TGTGCCAGCTCACCACCCGGGAAGGGACTCCACAATGAGCAGTTCTTC

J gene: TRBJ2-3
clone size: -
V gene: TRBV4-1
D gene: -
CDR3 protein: CASSSGMSTDTQYF
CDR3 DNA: TGCGCCAGCAGCTCGGGAATGAGCACAGATACGCAGTATTTT

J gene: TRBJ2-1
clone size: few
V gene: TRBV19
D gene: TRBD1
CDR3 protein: CASSISGTGANEQFF
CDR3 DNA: TGTGCCAGTAGTATCTCCGGGACAGGGGCGAATGAGCAGTTCTTC

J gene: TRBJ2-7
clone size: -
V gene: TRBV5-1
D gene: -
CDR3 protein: CASSWDNSYEQYF
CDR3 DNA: TGCGCCAGCAGCTGGGACAACTCCTACGAGCAGTACTTC

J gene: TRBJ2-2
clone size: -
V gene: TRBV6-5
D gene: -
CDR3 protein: CASSLPRTGSTGELFF
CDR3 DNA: TGTGCCAGCAGTTTGCCTCGGACGGGGTCCACCGGGGAGCTGTTTTTT

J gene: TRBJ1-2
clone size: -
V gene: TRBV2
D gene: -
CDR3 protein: CASTGPGGLYGYTF
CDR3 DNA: TGTGCCAGCACCGGTCCAGGAGGCCTTTATGGCTACACCTTC

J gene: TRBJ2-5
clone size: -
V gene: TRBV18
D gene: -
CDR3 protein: CASSPPGGTETQYF
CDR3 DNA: TGTGCCAGCTCACCCCCCGGAGGGACAGAGACCCAGTACTTC

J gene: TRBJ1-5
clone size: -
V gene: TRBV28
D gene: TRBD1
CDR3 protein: CASSLRDRSLGPQHF
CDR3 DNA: TGTGCCAGCAGTTTGCGGGACAGGTCTTTGGGGCCCCAGCATTTT

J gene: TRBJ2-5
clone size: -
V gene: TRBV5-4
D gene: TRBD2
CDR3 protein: CASSSASGRETQYF
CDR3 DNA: TGTGCCAGCAGCTCGGCTAGCGGGAGAGAGACCCAGTACTTC

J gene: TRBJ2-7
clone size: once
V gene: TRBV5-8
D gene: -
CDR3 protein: CATTGRGSVTYEQYF
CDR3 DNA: TGTGCCACCACCGGCCGGGGGTCGGTAACCTACGAGCAGTACTTC

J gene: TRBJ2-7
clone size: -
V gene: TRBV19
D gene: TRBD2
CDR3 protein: CASSIRPTSGSFHEQYF
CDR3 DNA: TGTGCCAGTAGTATCCGTCCAACTAGCGGGAGTTTCCACGAGCAGTACTTC

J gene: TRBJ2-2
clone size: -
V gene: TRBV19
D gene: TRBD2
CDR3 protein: CASWTSGGGTGELFF
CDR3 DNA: TGTGCCAGCTGGACTAGCGGAGGGGGGACCGGGGAGCTGTTTTTT

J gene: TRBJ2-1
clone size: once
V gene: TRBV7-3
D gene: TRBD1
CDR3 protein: CASSGQGGSYNEQFF
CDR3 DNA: TGTGCCAGCAGCGGACAGGGTGGCTCCTACAATGAGCAGTTCTTC

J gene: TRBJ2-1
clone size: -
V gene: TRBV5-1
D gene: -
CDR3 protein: CASSFPSGQFSYNEQFF
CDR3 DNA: TGCGCCAGCAGCTTCCCATCCGGACAGTTCTCCTACAATGAGCAGTTCTTC

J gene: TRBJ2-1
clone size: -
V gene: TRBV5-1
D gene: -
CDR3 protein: CASSLGLANEQFF
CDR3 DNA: TGCGCCAGCAGCTTGGGGCTAGCGAATGAGCAGTTCTTC

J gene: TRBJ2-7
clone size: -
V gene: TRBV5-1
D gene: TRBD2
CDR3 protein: CASSFNGRGYEQYF
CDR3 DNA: TGCGCCAGCAGCTTTAACGGGAGGGGGTACGAGCAGTACTTC

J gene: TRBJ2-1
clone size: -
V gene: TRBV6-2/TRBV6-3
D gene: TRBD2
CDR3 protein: CASSSITSGRKVNEQFF
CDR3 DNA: TGTGCCAGCAGTTCGATAACTAGCGGGAGGAAGGTCAATGAGCAGTTCTTC

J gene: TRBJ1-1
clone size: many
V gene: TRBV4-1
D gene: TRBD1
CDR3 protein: CASSQDRTGGLNTEAFF
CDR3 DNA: TGCGCCAGCAGCCAAGATCGAACAGGGGGCTTGAACACTGAAGCTTTCTTT

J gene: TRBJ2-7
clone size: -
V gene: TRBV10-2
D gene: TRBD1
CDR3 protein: CASSGQGFYEQYF
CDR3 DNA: TGCGCCAGCAGTGGACAGGGGTTTTACGAGCAGTACTTC

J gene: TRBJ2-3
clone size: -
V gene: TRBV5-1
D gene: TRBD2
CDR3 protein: CASSLWGGRTDTQYF
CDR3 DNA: TGCGCCAGCAGCTTGTGGGGCGGGAGGACAGATACGCAGTATTTT

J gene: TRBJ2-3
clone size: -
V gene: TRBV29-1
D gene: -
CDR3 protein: CSVARSSSTDTQYF
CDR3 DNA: TGCAGCGTTGCTAGATCTTCTAGCACAGATACGCAGTATTTT

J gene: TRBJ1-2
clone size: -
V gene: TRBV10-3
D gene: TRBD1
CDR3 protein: CATRTGGAGINYGYTF
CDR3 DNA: TGTGCCACCCGGACAGGGGGCGCGGGAATTAACTATGGCTACACCTTC

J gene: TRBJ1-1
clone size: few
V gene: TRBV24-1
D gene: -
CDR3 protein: CATSVDGASGGSFF
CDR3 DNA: TGTGCCACCAGTGTAGATGGGGCTTCGGGAGGCAGTTTCTTT

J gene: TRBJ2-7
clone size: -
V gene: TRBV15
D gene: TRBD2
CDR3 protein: CATSRGTSGYEQYF
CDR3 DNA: TGTGCCACCAGCAGAGGGACTAGCGGCTACGAGCAGTACTTC